The next 4 T cell receptor beta chains were all read from a single sample in a study of a mutant IDH1 vaccine in newly diagnosed glioma. Sample time point: week 47, end of study. Vaccine doses each comprised 300 ug of mutant IDH1 20-mer peptide, with topical imiquimod. Sequenced by immunoSEQ multiplex PCR; TCRdb stores in-frame clones only, minus some. The sample carries some 50,000 clones, roughly two thirds recorded once. These receptors' targets are unknown. The sequences come from peripheral blood mononuclear cells (PBMCs), collected from a glioma patient whose treatment included an IDH1 peptide vaccine. The receptors stem from a man aged 35-49 years with glioma. Some clones in this sample may be carry-over from other donors' samples.

This clone was seen a handful of times. The rearrangement joins TRBV2 to TRBJ2-5; D is undetermined. The CDR3 extends over 11 amino acids. The germline V gene encodes CDR1 SNHLY and CDR2 FYNNEI. Deletions cut 4 bases from V and 2 bases from J, with 2 bases between. Here the CDR3 reads CASSAQETQYF. In nucleotides, the CDR3 is TGTGCCAGCAGTGCTCAAGAGACCCAGTACTTC.

The chain links TRBV9 to TRBJ2-2; possibly TRBD1 for D (6 bases). The V gene lost 4 bases and the J gene lost 5 bases, with 18 bases spanning the gap. Looked up from germline, CDR1 is SGDLS and CDR2 is YYNGEE. The CDR3 runs to 16 residues. In nucleotides, the CDR3 is TGTGCCAGCAGCTCCCTAAGGGGGTCAAGTACCGGGGAGCTGTTTTTT. Its translation: CASSSLRGSSTGELFF.

In this sample, this clone turned up a few times. The chain has TRBV6-1 and TRBJ2-7; D not certain. The CDR3 is made up of 14 amino acids. V gave up 5 bases and J gave up 0 bases, with 11 bases separating them. Looked up from germline, CDR1 is MNHNS and CDR2 is SASEGT. The CDR3 nucleotides are TGTGCCAGCAGTAGCCGGGCCTACTCCTACGAGCAGTACTTC. Its protein product is CASSSRAYSYEQYF.

This clone was observed a single time. The rearrangement links TRBV10-2 to TRBJ2-7; the D is unclear. Germline V lookup: CDR1 WSHSY, CDR2 SAAADI. The V end lost 6 bases, the J end lost 5 bases, and 8 bases lay between the germline ends. This CDR3 is 11 amino acids long. CDR3 nucleotides: TGCGCCAGCAGCAGATTTGACGAGCAGTACTTC. As protein: CASSRFDEQYF.